Listed here are 18 T cell receptor beta chains from one sample, sequenced in a study of T cells after yellow fever vaccination. TCRdb passed the 5' RACE reads through MiXCR, listing each CDR3 protein once. Of some 300,000 distinct CDR3 sequences in the sample, roughly 3.5% were seen once. This specimen was PBMCs, taken on the day of the yellow fever booster vaccination. The receptors come from a man aged 18 to 29 who received the YFV17D yellow fever vaccine.

This chain uses TRBV14 with TRBJ2-7, with 10 bases lining up with TRBD1. Trimming cost V 3 bases and J 2 bases; bases outside gene matches: 4. CDR3 length: 15 amino acids. From germline, CDR1 is SGHDN and CDR2 FVKESK. CDR3 loop: CASSHRDRGPYEQYV. CDR3 nucleotide sequence: TGTGCCAGCAGCCACCGGGACAGGGGTCCCTACGAGCAGTACGTC.

This clonotype was detected only a few times. The rearrangement uses TRBV12-3 or TRBV12-4 and TRBJ1-3; no clear D gene. Trimming pared 8 bases from V and 0 bases from J, leaving 11 bases between. There are 14 residues in the CDR3. As DNA, the CDR3 is TGTGCCAGCTCCGAGGCAAGCTCTGGAAACACCATATATTTT. This translates into CASSEASSGNTIYF.

This clonotype was picked up many times. This chain joins TRBV5-1 and TRBJ2-3; D uncertain. The germline V gene has CDR1 SGHRS and CDR2 YFSETQ. Trimming pared 1 base from V and 0 bases from J, leaving 12 bases between. The CDR3 is made up of 16 amino acids. CDR3 coding DNA: TGCGCCAGCAGCTTGTTCTCGGGCCTAAGCACAGATACGCAGTATTTT. Translation: CASSLFSGLSTDTQYF. The full variable domain, rest sourced from reference TRBV5-1 and TRBJ2-3, is KAGVTQTPRYLIKTRGQQVTLSCSPISGHRSVSWYQQTPGQGLQFLFEYFSETQRNKGNFPGRFSGRQFSNSRSEMNVSTLELGDSALYLCASSLFSGLSTDTQYFGPGTRLTVL.

This clonotype appeared many times. This sequence joins TRBV4-3 and TRBJ2-1, with 11 bases lining up with TRBD2. Germline-derived CDR1 and CDR2 are LGHNA and YSLEER. The V and J ends lost 5 bases and 7 bases, in that order; junction bases with no gene match: 10. The CDR3 contains 16 residues. CDR3 in amino acids: CASSAISGGAGNEQFF. The CDR3 DNA follows: TGCGCCAGCAGCGCCATTAGCGGGGGGGCCGGAAATGAGCAGTTCTTC.

A few counts support this clonotype. This chain links TRBV7-2 with TRBJ1-1, with 7 bases matching TRBD1. The CDR3 totals 15 residues. After removal of 0 bases from V and 6 bases from J, the junction contained 7 bases not matched to a gene. Germline V lookup: CDR1 SGHTA, CDR2 FQGNSA. The CDR3 DNA reads as TGTGCCAGCAGCTTAGCGTCCAGGGGGTGGCCTGAAGCTTTCTTT. Its protein product is CASSLASRGWPEAFF.

This clonotype has a count of ten or more. The V gene is TRBV9, the J gene TRBJ1-1; D is uncertain. The CDR3 has 13 residues. The germline CDR1 and CDR2 sequences are SGDLS and YYNGEE. V was pared by 3 bases and J by 0 bases, with 6 bases between. The CDR3 is CASSAQMNTEAFF. CDR3 DNA sequence: TGTGCCAGCAGCGCTCAGATGAACACTGAAGCTTTCTTT.

The gene calls are TRBV7-9 and TRBJ2-3; the D is unclear. Germline V CDR1 and CDR2: SEHNR, FQNEAQ (reference sequence). The CDR3 spans 12 residues. Trimming pared 5 bases from V and 4 bases from J, leaving 7 bases between. The CDR3 DNA reads TGTGCCAGCAGCCGACTGTCAGATACGCAGTATTTT. It encodes CASSRLSDTQYF. Using reference TRBV7-9 and TRBJ2-3 for the parts outside the CDR3, the full variable domain is DTGVSQNPRHKITKRGQNVTFRCDPISEHNRLYWYRQTLGQGPEFLTYFQNEAQLEKSRLLSDRFSAERPKGSFSTLEIQRTEQGDSAMYLCASSRLSDTQYFGPGTRLTVL.

Notes on this clonotype: With a much larger clone just one base away, this may be a read error. The chain carries TRBV12-3 or TRBV12-4 and TRBJ2-1; tentatively, D is TRBD1 (5 bases). The CDR3 runs to 14 residues. In DNA form, the CDR3 reads TGTGCCAGCGGTTTACCCCAGGGTGCGAATGAGCAGTTCTTC. Its translation: CASGLPQGANEQFF.

Turning to this clonotype: One end of the junction fails to match germline, which may point to a read error. The CDR3, as DNA: TGCGCCAGCAGCCACCTGGCGGGCCAAGAGAACCAGTACTTC. This codes for CASSHLAGQENQYF. The rearrangement links TRBV5-1 to TRBJ2-5, with D possibly being TRBD2 (5 bases). The length of the CDR3 is 14 residues. Germline-derived CDR1 and CDR2 are SGHRS and YFSETQ.

This clonotype came up many times. The chain links TRBV5-8 to TRBJ2-7; D perhaps matches TRBD2 (5 bases). This CDR3 contains 14 residues. Trimming took off 0 bases at V and 5 bases at J, with 12 bases between the two ends. Germline CDR1 reads SGHTS; CDR2 reads YDEGEE. CDR3 sequence (DNA): TGTGCCAGCAGCTTGGGGTGGCTGGGAGACGAGCAGTACGTC. As protein: CASSLGWLGDEQYV.

This clonotype occurred many times. The chain recombines TRBV5-1 with TRBJ2-1, with 9 bases lining up with TRBD2. V dropped 4 bases and J dropped 7; count of bases not matched to a gene: 12. The CDR3 has 16 amino acids. Germline V gene sequence: CDR1 SGHRS, CDR2 YFSETQ. The CDR3 sequence: CASSAHWGGGANEQFF. In nucleotides, the CDR3 is TGCGCCAGCAGCGCCCACTGGGGCGGGGGGGCGAATGAGCAGTTCTTC.

This clonotype was counted many times. This chain links TRBV27 with TRBJ2-7; D is unresolved. Germline V gene sequence: CDR1 MNHEY, CDR2 SMNVEV (reference sequence). This CDR3 contains 15 residues. The V gene lost 0 bases and the J gene lost 0 bases, with 9 bases spanning the gap. The CDR3 loop reads CASSLSVLTSYEQYV. The CDR3 DNA sequence: TGTGCCAGCAGTTTATCGGTCCTGACCTCCTACGAGCAGTACGTC.

In this sample, this clonotype turned up a few times. CDR3 sequence: CASSHDRLGGYQETQYF. The CDR3 bases are TGTGCCAGCAGCCATGACAGGTTAGGCGGATACCAAGAGACCCAGTACTTC. The chain carries TRBV5-5 and TRBJ2-5; weak D call: TRBD1 (6 bases). There are 17 residues in the CDR3. Per germline, CDR1 SGHKS and CDR2 YYEKEE (reference sequence). V lost 4 bases to trimming and J lost 0 bases, with 19 bases between them.

The chain has TRBV12-3 or TRBV12-4 and TRBJ1-5, with D unclear. The V gene lost 6 bases and the J gene lost 4 bases, with 13 bases spanning the gap. The CDR3 has 14 residues. The CDR3 sequence is CASSPATLNQPQHF. The DNA for the CDR3 is TGTGCCAGCAGCCCTGCAACTCTTAATCAGCCCCAGCATTTT.

This clonotype has just a few counts. J is TRBJ2-2 and V is TRBV6-5; TRBD1 aligns across 7 bases. The junction had 5 bases not matched to a gene; V was cut back by 6 bases and J by 4 bases. CDR3 length: 14 amino acids. Germline lookup yields CDR1 MNHEY and CDR2 SVGAGI. The CDR3 DNA reads as TGTGCCAGCAGAACAGGGGTGGGCACCGGGGAGCTGTTTTTT. Translation: CASRTGVGTGELFF.

The sample holds many counts of this clonotype. V is TRBV27 and J is TRBJ1-2, with 8 bases aligning to TRBD1. The V and J ends lost 5 bases and 4 bases, in that order; junction bases with no gene match: 12. The CDR3 contains 16 residues. Germline CDR1 and CDR2: MNHEY and SMNVEV (reference sequence). CDR3 region: CASSTQTGGFFYGYTF. The CDR3 nucleotides are TGTGCCAGCAGTACACAAACAGGGGGTTTTTTCTATGGCTACACCTTC.

The chain combines TRBV7-2 with TRBJ2-1, with D possibly matching TRBD1 (5 bases). Trimming shortened V by 5 bases and J by 2 bases, and 13 bases separated the two germline ends. From germline, CDR1 is SGHTA and CDR2 FQGNSA. The length of the CDR3 is 15 residues. The CDR3 protein is CASSPGARPYNEQFF. The DNA of the CDR3 is TGTGCCAGCAGCCCTGGGGCACGACCCTACAATGAGCAGTTCTTC.

This clonotype was observed a handful of times. The chain is built from TRBV3-1 and TRBJ1-1; D ambiguous. With 1 base removed from V and 6 bases from J, the gap between germline ends came to 12 bases. The germline V gene has CDR1 LGHDT and CDR2 YNNKEL (reference sequence). CDR3 length: 14 amino acids. CDR3 sequence: CASSQGHEGAEAFF. The DNA for the CDR3 is TGTGCCAGCAGCCAAGGACACGAGGGCGCTGAAGCTTTCTTT.